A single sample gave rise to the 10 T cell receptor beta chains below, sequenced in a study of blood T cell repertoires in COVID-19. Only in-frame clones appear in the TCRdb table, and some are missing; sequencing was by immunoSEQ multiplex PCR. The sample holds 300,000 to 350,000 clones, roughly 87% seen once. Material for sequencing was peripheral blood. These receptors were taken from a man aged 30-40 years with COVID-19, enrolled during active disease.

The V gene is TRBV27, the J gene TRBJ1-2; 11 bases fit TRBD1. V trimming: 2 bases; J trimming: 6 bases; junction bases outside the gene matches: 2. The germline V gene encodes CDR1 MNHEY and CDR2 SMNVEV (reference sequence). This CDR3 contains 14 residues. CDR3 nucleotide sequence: TGTGCCAGCAGTTTAAGGACAGGGGGCGATGGCTACACCTTC. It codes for CASSLRTGGDGYTF.

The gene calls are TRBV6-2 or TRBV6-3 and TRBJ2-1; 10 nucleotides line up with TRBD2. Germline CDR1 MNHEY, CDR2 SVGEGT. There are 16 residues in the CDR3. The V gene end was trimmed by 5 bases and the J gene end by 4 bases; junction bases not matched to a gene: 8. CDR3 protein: CASSTPSGGSYNEQFF. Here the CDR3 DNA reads TGTGCCAGCAGTACCCCTAGCGGGGGCTCTTACAATGAGCAGTTCTTC.

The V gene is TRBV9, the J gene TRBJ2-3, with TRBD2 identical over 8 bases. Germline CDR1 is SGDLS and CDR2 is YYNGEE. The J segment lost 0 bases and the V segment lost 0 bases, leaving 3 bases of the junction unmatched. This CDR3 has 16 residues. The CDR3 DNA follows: TGTGCCAGCAGCGTAGGACTAGCGTTTAGCACAGATACGCAGTATTTT. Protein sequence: CASSVGLAFSTDTQYF.

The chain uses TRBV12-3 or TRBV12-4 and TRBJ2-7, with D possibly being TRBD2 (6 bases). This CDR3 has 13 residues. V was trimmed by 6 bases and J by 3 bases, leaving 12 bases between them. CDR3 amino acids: CASRTGVNYEQYF. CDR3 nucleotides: TGTGCCAGCAGGACGGGGGTTAACTACGAGCAGTACTTC.

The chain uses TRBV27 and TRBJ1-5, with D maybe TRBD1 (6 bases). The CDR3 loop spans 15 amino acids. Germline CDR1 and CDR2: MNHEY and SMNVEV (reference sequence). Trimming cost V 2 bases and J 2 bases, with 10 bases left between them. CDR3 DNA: TGTGCCAGCAGTTTACAGGGGAACCGCAATCAGCCCCAGCATTTT. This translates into CASSLQGNRNQPQHF.

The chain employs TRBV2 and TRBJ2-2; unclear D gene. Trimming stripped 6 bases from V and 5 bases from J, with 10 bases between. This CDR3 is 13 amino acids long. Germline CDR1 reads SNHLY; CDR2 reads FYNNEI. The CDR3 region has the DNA TGTGCCAGCAGCAGGCTCGGTACCGGGGAGCTGTTTTTT. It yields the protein CASSRLGTGELFF.

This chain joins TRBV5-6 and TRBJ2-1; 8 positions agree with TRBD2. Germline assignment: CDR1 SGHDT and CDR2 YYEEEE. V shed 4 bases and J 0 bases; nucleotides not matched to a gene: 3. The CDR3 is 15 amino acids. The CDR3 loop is CASSVAGNSYNEQFF. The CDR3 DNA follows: TGTGCCAGCAGCGTAGCGGGGAACTCCTACAATGAGCAGTTCTTC.

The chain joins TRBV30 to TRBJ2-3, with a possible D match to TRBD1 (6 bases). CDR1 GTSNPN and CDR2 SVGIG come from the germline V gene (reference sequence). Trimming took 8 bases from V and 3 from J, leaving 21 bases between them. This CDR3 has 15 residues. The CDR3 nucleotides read TGTGCCCAAGCAAAGGGGTGGGGGCTGACAGATACGCAGTATTTT. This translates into CAQAKGWGLTDTQYF.

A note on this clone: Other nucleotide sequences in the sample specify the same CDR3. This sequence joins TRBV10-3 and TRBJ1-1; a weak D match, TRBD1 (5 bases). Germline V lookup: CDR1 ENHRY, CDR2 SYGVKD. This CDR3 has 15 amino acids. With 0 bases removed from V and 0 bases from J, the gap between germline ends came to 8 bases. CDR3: CAISESQGMNTEAFF. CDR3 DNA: TGTGCCATCAGTGAGTCTCAGGGTATGAACACTGAAGCTTTCTTT.

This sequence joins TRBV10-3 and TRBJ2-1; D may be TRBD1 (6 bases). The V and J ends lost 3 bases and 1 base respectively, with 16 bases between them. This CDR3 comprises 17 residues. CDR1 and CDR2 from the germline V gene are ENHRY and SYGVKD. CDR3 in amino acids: CAISDVGTYASYNEQFF. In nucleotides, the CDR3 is TGTGCCATCAGTGATGTCGGGACATACGCGTCCTACAATGAGCAGTTCTTC.